These T cell receptor beta chains were read from a single sample in a study of blood T cell repertoires in COVID-19. TCRdb's copy holds only in-frame clones and misses some; the assay was immunoSEQ multiplex PCR. The sample has 250,000 to 350,000 clones, roughly 88% seen once. The sequenced sample consisted of PBMCs or T cells enriched from blood (not recorded which). The receptor source for this set is a woman aged 25 to 39 who had recovered from COVID-19. CDR3s include the opening cysteine and the closing phenylalanine or tryptophan. A D gene is named only where the DNA matches it firmly. Size tells how often a clone was seen (once, few, many) or the class of an expanded clone, and some rows leave it out.

D gene	V gene	clone size	J gene	CDR3 DNA	CDR3 protein
NA	TRBV7-9	NA	TRBJ1-6	TGTGCCAGCAGCTTAGCACCAGGGGATAATTCACCCCTCCACTTT	CASSLAPGDNSPLHF
TRBD2	TRBV14	NA	TRBJ2-1	TGTGCCAGCAGCCCTAGCGGGGGGTTCAATGAGCAGTTCTTC	CASSPSGGFNEQFF
NA	TRBV2	NA	TRBJ1-2	TGTGCCAGCAGGCAGGGATCCCAGACCTCTCTCGGCTACACCTTC	CASRQGSQTSLGYTF
NA	TRBV5-1	NA	TRBJ1-2	TGCGCCAGCCAATTACTCCCTCCGGCCGAGGCGACCTATGGCTACACCTTC	CASQLLPPAEATYGYTF
NA	TRBV4-1	NA	TRBJ1-3	TGCGCCAGCAGCCAAGAATCACTCGGAGGGCTGGGAAACACCATATATTTT	CASSQESLGGLGNTIYF
NA	TRBV7-9	NA	TRBJ1-5	TGTGCCAGCAGCCCGCCGGGTGACGTCAATCAGCCCCAGCATTTT	CASSPPGDVNQPQHF
NA	TRBV4-1	NA	TRBJ1-6	TGCGCCAGCAGCCAGGGGGGGAATTCACCCCTCCACTTT	CASSQGGNSPLHF
NA	TRBV7-3	NA	TRBJ2-1	TGTGCCAGCAGCTTGGGAGCGGAAGCCTACAATGAGCAGTTCTTC	CASSLGAEAYNEQFF
NA	TRBV20-1	NA	TRBJ1-2	TGCAGTGCTCCCGTCCCTTATGGCTACACCTTC	CSAPVPYGYTF
TRBD2	TRBV5-1	NA	TRBJ2-1	TGCGCCAGCAGCTACGCAGCGGGGGGGCAATACAATGAGCAGTTCTTC	CASSYAAGGQYNEQFF
NA	TRBV28	NA	TRBJ1-1	TGTGCCAGCAGTTACAGGGTGCACTTCGACACTGAAGCTTTCTTT	CASSYRVHFDTEAFF
TRBD2	TRBV27	NA	TRBJ2-3	TGTGCCAGCAGACCGGAACTAGCGGGAGTAGTAGATACGCAGTATTTT	CASRPELAGVVDTQYF
NA	TRBV28	NA	TRBJ1-2	TGTGCCAGCAGTTTAGGGGGGTTAATTGGCTACACCTTC	CASSLGGLIGYTF
TRBD2	TRBV7-3	NA	TRBJ2-2	TGTGCCAGCAGCTCAGGACTAGCGGGAGGGGCCGGGGAGCTGTTTTTT	CASSSGLAGGAGELFF
NA	TRBV7-9	NA	TRBJ1-2	TGTGCCAGCAGCTTAGCGGGACACGTAATCTATGGCTACACCTTC	CASSLAGHVIYGYTF
TRBD1	TRBV19	NA	TRBJ2-2	TGTGCCAGTAGTAAGGGACAGGGCTTAATGAACACCGGGGAGCTGTTTTTT	CASSKGQGLMNTGELFF
NA	TRBV9	once	TRBJ2-3	TGTGCCAGCAGTACAGGGACAGATACGCAGTATTTT	CASSTGTDTQYF
TRBD1	TRBV14	NA	TRBJ1-4	TGTGCCAGCAGCCAACACGGGACAGTATCTGAAAAACTGTTTTTT	CASSQHGTVSEKLFF
TRBD1	TRBV28	NA	TRBJ1-5	TGTGCCAGCAGATCCGGGACAGTCAATCAGCCCCAGCATTTT	CASRSGTVNQPQHF
NA	TRBV3-1/TRBV3-2	NA	TRBJ2-5	TGTGCCAGCAGCCAAGGCCCACTGGGGCCGCAAGAGACCCAGTACTTC	CASSQGPLGPQETQYF
NA	TRBV9	NA	TRBJ1-5	TGTGCCAGCAGCGCGGGGGGTCTTAGCAATCAGCCCCAGCATTTT	CASSAGGLSNQPQHF
NA	TRBV5-1	NA	TRBJ1-1	TGCGCCAGCAGCCTCAGGGGGAACACTGAAGCTTTCTTT	CASSLRGNTEAFF
TRBD1	TRBV13	NA	TRBJ1-6	TGTGCCAGCAGCTTAACCGGGACAGGGGTGAAACAGTCACCCCTCCACTTT	CASSLTGTGVKQSPLHF
NA	TRBV28	NA	TRBJ1-2	TGTGCCAGCAGTTTCTCTTCTCCGTATGGCTACACCTTC	CASSFSSPYGYTF
TRBD1	TRBV14	NA	TRBJ1-1	TGTGCCAGCAGCCTGGGACAGCGACTGAACACTGAAGCTTTCTTT	CASSLGQRLNTEAFF
NA	TRBV28	NA	TRBJ1-2	TGTGCCAGCAGTTTACCCCGTCGCTATGGCTACACCTTC	CASSLPRRYGYTF
TRBD1	TRBV30	NA	TRBJ1-4	TGTGCCTGGGCCGGGACAGTTAATGAAAAACTGTTTTTT	CAWAGTVNEKLFF
TRBD1	TRBV6-5	NA	TRBJ2-7	TGTGCCAGCAGTTATTGGGCAGGGGGCGTCTACGAGCAGTACTTC	CASSYWAGGVYEQYF
NA	TRBV11-2	NA	TRBJ2-5	TGTGCCAGCAGCTTAGGTACAGGGACAGAGACCCAGTACTTC	CASSLGTGTETQYF
NA	TRBV28	NA	TRBJ1-1	TGTGCCAGCAAATCCCGGCAGGGGAGGGGGGGGAACACTGAAGCTTTCTTT	CASKSRQGRGGNTEAFF
NA	TRBV5-1	NA	TRBJ1-1	TGCGCCAGCAGCTACTACCGACAGAACATGAACACTGAAGCTTTCTTT	CASSYYRQNMNTEAFF
NA	TRBV3-1/TRBV3-2	NA	TRBJ1-3	TGTGCCAGCAGCCAAGGTCAGGGAAGGGGAAACACCATATATTTT	CASSQGQGRGNTIYF
TRBD1	TRBV7-9	NA	TRBJ1-3	TGTGCCAGCCCGTCGGGACAGGGGGCCCGAAACACCATATATTTT	CASPSGQGARNTIYF
TRBD1	TRBV28	NA	TRBJ1-1	TGTGCCAGCAGCACCCGTTACGGCAGGGGGCACGTTATCACTGAAGCTTTCTTT	CASSTRYGRGHVITEAFF
TRBD1	TRBV7-8	NA	TRBJ1-6	TGTGCCAGCAGCCCGGACAGGGAAACCTATAATTCACCCCTCCACTTT	CASSPDRETYNSPLHF
TRBD1	TRBV5-8	NA	TRBJ1-1	TGTGCCAGCAGCTCGGGACAGCTCATGAACACTGAAGCTTTCTTT	CASSSGQLMNTEAFF
NA	TRBV28	few	TRBJ1-1	TGTGCCAGCAGTTTAATTGTATGGTCGGTAAACACTGAAGCTTTCTTT	CASSLIVWSVNTEAFF
NA	TRBV18	NA	TRBJ2-1	TGTGCCAGCTCACCACAGTCCTCGGGGGGCACAATCTACAATGAGCAGTTCTTC	CASSPQSSGGTIYNEQFF
NA	TRBV5-1	NA	TRBJ2-7	TGCGCCAGCAGCCTGGACAGCCCCGAGCAGTACTTC	CASSLDSPEQYF
NA	TRBV28	NA	TRBJ2-7	TGTGCCAGCACCTTTGGGGAGCCATCTTCCTACGAGCAGTACTTC	CASTFGEPSSYEQYF
TRBD2	TRBV10-3	NA	TRBJ2-5	TGTGCCATCAGTGAGCAACCGGGGGGGGCGGGAGGTGTAGAAGAGACCCAGTACTTC	CAISEQPGGAGGVEETQYF